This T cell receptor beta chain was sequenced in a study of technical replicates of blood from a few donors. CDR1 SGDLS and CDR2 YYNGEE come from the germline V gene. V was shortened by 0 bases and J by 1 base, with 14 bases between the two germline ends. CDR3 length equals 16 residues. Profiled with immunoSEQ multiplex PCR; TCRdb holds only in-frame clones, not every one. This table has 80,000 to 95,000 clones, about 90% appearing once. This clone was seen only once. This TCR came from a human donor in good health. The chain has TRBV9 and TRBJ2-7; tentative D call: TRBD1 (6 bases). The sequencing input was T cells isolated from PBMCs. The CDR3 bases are TGTGCCAGCAGCGTAGGTTCCAGGGGCGATTCCTACGAGCAGTACTTC. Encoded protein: CASSVGSRGDSYEQYF.